This T cell receptor (beta chain) came from a study of shared clonotypes between healthy human individuals. V lost 5 bases to trimming and J lost 3 bases; unmatched junction nucleotides: 7. This CDR3 contains 15 residues. From germline, CDR1 is SGHAT and CDR2 FQNNGV. Per the study methods: From ImmunoSEQ came sequences covering only the junction and carrying no quality scores, so filtering differed. Method: immunoSEQ multiplex PCR; TCRdb's copy keeps in-frame clones and lacks some. V, J and clone size are taken as reported in that table, and D and trimming were inferred from the DNA itself. The sample contains more than 2 million clones, approximately 95% of which appear only once.

The source is a man aged 18 to 29 in good health. The chain combines TRBV11-2 with TRBJ1-3; 7 positions agree with TRBD1. Sequenced input: naive CD4+ T cells sorted from blood. Subset here: CD45RA+ positively selected. In nucleotides, the CDR3 is TGTGCCAGCAGCCTCCGGGACAGAGGTGGAAACACCATATATTTT. Translating gives CASSLRDRGGNTIYF.